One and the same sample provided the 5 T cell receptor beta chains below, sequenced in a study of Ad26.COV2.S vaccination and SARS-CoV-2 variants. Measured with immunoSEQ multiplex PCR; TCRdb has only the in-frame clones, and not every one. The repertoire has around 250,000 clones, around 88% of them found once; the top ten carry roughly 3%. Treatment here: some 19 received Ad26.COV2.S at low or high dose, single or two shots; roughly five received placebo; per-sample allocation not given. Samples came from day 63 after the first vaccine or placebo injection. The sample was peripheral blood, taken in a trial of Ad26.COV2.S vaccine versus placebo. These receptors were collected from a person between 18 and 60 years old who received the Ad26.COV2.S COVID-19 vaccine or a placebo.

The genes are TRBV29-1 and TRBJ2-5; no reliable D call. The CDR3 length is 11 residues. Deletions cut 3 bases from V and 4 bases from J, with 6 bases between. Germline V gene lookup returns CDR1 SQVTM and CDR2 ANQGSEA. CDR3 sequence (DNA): TGCAGCGTTGACATTCCAGAGACCCAGTACTTC. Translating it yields CSVDIPETQYF.

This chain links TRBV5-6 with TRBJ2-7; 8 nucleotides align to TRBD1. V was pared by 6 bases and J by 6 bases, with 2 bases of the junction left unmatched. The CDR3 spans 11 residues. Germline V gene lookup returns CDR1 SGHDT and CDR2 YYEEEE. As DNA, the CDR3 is TGTGCCAGCACCACAGGGGGCGAGCAGTACTTC. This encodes CASTTGGEQYF.

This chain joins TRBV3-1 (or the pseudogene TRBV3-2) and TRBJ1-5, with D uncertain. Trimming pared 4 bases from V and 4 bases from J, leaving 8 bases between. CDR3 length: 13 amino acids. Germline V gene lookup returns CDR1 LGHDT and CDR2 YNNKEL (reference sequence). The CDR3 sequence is CASSPDGNQPQHF. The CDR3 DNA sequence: TGTGCCAGCAGCCCCGACGGGAATCAGCCCCAGCATTTT.

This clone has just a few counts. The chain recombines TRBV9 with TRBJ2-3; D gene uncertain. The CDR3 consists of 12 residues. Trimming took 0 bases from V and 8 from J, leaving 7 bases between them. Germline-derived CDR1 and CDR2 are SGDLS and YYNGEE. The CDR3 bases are TGTGCCAGCAGCGTAGGAGAAGGTACGCAGTATTTT. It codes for CASSVGEGTQYF.

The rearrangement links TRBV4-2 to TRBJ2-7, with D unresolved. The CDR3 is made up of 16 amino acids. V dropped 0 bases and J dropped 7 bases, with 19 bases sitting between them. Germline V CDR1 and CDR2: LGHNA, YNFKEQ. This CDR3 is CASSQENLLVLGEQYF. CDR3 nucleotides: TGTGCCAGCAGCCAAGAAAACCTACTCGTATTGGGGGAGCAGTACTTC.